The clone carrying this T cell receptor beta chain was detected a few times. The antigen is unknown. Unique molecular identifiers were used in preparing the TCRbeta library. TCRdb redid the calling of the PCR reads with MiXCR, one entry per CDR3 protein. This sample has around 210,000 distinct CDR3 sequences; about 7% occur once, and the top ten carry about 6%. This entry comes from a study of T-cell reconstitution after alpha-beta-depleted transplantation in children. Whole-study results and caveats: The authors attributed T-cell counts and diversity one year after transplant mostly to newly produced T cells. The study reportedly traced alpha-beta T cells about two months after transplant to several hundred expanded graft clones.

Deletions cut 10 bases from V and 2 bases from J, with 13 bases between. Germline assignment: CDR1 KGHDR and CDR2 SFDVKD. The CDR3 spans 13 residues. This sequence joins TRBV24-1 and TRBJ2-5; D is perhaps TRBD2 (6 bases). Sequenced here: PBMCs, sampled before TCRalphabeta/CD19-depleted stem cell transplant. This receptor was identified in a boy between 2 and 10 years old with acute lymphoblastic leukemia, due to receive a stem cell transplant. DNA of the CDR3: TGTGCCACGAAATCGGGGGATCAAGAGACCCAGTACTTC. Residues: CATKSGDQETQYF.